This T cell receptor (beta chain) was identified during a study of blood T cells in healthy people across ages. This clonotype was found many times. Trimming stripped 6 bases from V and 0 bases from J, with 12 bases between. Germline assignment: CDR1 DFQATT and CDR2 SNEGSKA (reference sequence). This CDR3 spans 13 amino acids. Sample-barcoded 5' priming and a J-beta primer mix drove a second PCR of roughly 6 to 12 cycles. The authors tagged each cDNA molecule using a template-switch adaptor with 12 random nucleotides. TCRdb redid the calling of the 5' RACE reads with MiXCR, one entry per CDR3 protein. This table has fewer than 1.5 million distinct CDR3 sequences, 42% appearing once.

The chain links TRBV20-1 to TRBJ2-7; D possibly uses TRBD1 or TRBD2 (5 bases each). This receptor was obtained from a woman aged 18 to 35 in good health. The sample consisted of blood. CDR3 amino acids: CSATTGLSYEQYF. For the CDR3, the DNA is TGCAGTGCAACTACAGGACTCTCCTACGAGCAGTACTTC.